This record concerns one T cell receptor beta chain sequence. This record belongs to a study of OX40 agonist ivuxolimab in advanced cancers. The wider study: Ivuxolimab, an antibody acting as an agonist of OX40 (CD134), was used to treat patients. A partial response was reached by three patients: one with hepatocellular carcinoma and two with cutaneous melanoma.

Germline lookup yields CDR1 MNHEY and CDR2 SVGAGI. V was trimmed by 4 bases and J by 6 bases, leaving 6 bases between them. The CDR3 is 11 residues long. Assay: immunoSEQ multiplex PCR; the TCRdb copy retains only in-frame clones and omits some. The sample records fewer than 85,000 clones, 86% being singletons. On cycle 4 day 1 and cycle 7 day 1, as well as at baseline, blood was sampled. This chain joins TRBV6-5 and TRBJ1-1; D gene unclear. Here the sequenced sample was CD4+ or CD8+ T cells sorted from blood, taken in a trial of the OX40 agonist ivuxolimab. This clonotype originated in an adult with an advanced solid tumor such as melanoma, head and neck, liver or kidney cancer. The CDR3 spells CASSSPSEAFF. CDR3 DNA: TGTGCCAGCAGTTCTCCTTCTGAAGCTTTCTTT.